The T cell receptor (beta chain) under discussion was sequenced for a study of T cell responses to AZD1222 COVID-19 vaccine. Note on this clone: Its antigen is not identified.

CDR1 SGHRS and CDR2 YFSETQ come from the germline V gene. The V end was cut by 0 bases, the J end by 4 bases, with 20 bases between. The CDR3 extends over 18 amino acids. General study points: Most donors were white British and more were female, and clonal diversity was possibly underestimated. Spike-specific TCR breadth and depth grew following two AZD1222 doses.

The data were produced by immunoSEQ multiplex PCR, yet TCRdb's version contains in-frame clones alone and is incomplete. The table records 90,000 to 130,000 clones, about 85% of them present only once. V is TRBV5-1 and J is TRBJ2-1; D not certain. This specimen was peripheral blood, taken on day 0 of AZD1222 vaccination. The sequence came from an adult in good health. Written as DNA, the CDR3 is TGCGCCAGCAGCTTGGATGGTATAGTGGGCGGAAGGTACAATGAGCAGTTCTTC. Protein: CASSLDGIVGGRYNEQFF.